Below are 12 T cell receptor beta chains sequenced from a single sample in a study of tissue T cells after allogeneic stem cell transplantation. Clones were read by immunoSEQ multiplex PCR, and TCRdb kept only the in-frame ones, dropping some. The top ten hold under 7.5% of the sample, which has approximately 6,000 clones, 70% seen once. Here the sequenced sample was tissue from the rectum, taken at autopsy. The receptor source for this set is a woman aged 18 to 55 with breast cancer.

This rearrangement joins TRBV4-2 to TRBJ1-1; D uncertain. This CDR3 comprises 15 residues. V gave up 0 bases and J gave up 4 bases, with 12 bases separating them. Germline CDR1 reads LGHNA; CDR2 reads YNFKEQ. The DNA for the CDR3 is TGTGCCAGCAGCCAAGAAGGGCTAACCATCACTGAAGCTTTCTTT. Protein: CASSQEGLTITEAFF.

The table lists this clone with a few counts. The rearrangement uses TRBV5-5 and TRBJ1-6, with 10 bases matching TRBD1. V trimming: 3 bases; J trimming: 9 bases; junction bases outside the gene matches: 9. CDR3 length equals 16 residues. CDR1 is SGHKS, CDR2 YYEKEE, per germline (reference sequence). Here the CDR3 DNA reads TGTGCCAGCAGCTCCCGGGACAGGGGTCTGGGTTCACCCCTCCACTTT. Translation: CASSSRDRGLGSPLHF.

This clone was seen a handful of times. V gene TRBV4-2 combines with J gene TRBJ2-7; no clear D gene. The CDR3 loop spans 14 amino acids. The V end was cut by 0 bases, the J end by 2 bases, with 8 bases between. Looked up from germline, CDR1 is LGHNA and CDR2 is YNFKEQ. The CDR3 spells CASSQDDYPYEQYF. The CDR3 nucleotides read TGTGCCAGCAGCCAAGACGATTACCCCTACGAGCAGTACTTC.

The chain recombines TRBV10-3 with TRBJ1-5; 10 bases map to TRBD1. This CDR3 has 15 amino acids. Trimming removed 5 bases from V and 4 bases from J; junction bases left unmatched: 5. Germline loops: CDR1 ENHRY, CDR2 SYGVKD. In nucleotides, the CDR3 is TGTGCCATCAGTACGGGACAGGGGCTAAATCAGCCCCAGCATTTT. Protein sequence: CAISTGQGLNQPQHF.

This rearrangement joins TRBV5-8 to TRBJ1-5; D possibly corresponds to TRBD1 (6 bases). The CDR3 has 15 amino acids. The V gene lost 2 bases and the J gene lost 7 bases, with 16 bases spanning the gap. From germline, CDR1 is SGHTS and CDR2 YDEGEE. The CDR3 here is CASSLPRAGEQPQHF. CDR3 DNA: TGTGCCAGCAGCTTACCGCGGGCAGGGGAACAGCCCCAGCATTTT.

The chain combines TRBV5-1 with TRBJ2-1, with TRBD2 matching over 8 bases. V trimming: 4 bases; J trimming: 1 base; junction bases outside the gene matches: 7. The CDR3 is 16 amino acids. Germline CDR1 SGHRS, CDR2 YFSETQ. Here the CDR3 DNA reads TGCGCCAGCAGCCAGGGGAGCGGGGGATCCTACAATGAGCAGTTCTTC. Protein sequence: CASSQGSGGSYNEQFF.

The rearrangement uses TRBV2 and TRBJ2-3, with D perhaps matching TRBD2 (5 bases). The CDR3 loop spans 12 amino acids. CDR1 is SNHLY and CDR2 is FYNNEI in the germline V gene. V was cut by 4 bases and J by 5 bases, with 7 bases left in between. This CDR3 is CASSGERDTQYF. CDR3 sequence (DNA): TGTGCCAGCAGTGGGGAGAGAGATACGCAGTATTTT.

This chain connects TRBV9 to TRBJ1-4, with a possible D match to TRBD1 (5 bases). Germline V CDR1 and CDR2: SGDLS, YYNGEE. This CDR3 spans 15 amino acids. Trimming shortened V by 2 bases and J by 7 bases, and 15 bases separated the two germline ends. CDR3 coding DNA: TGTGCCAGCAGCGTGCAGGGCTCGGCCGCTGAAAAACTGTTTTTT. Its protein is CASSVQGSAAEKLFF.

The chain uses TRBV11-1 and TRBJ2-1; 15 positions agree with TRBD2. The V and J ends lost 5 bases and 8 bases, in that order; junction bases with no gene match: 7. CDR3 length: 16 residues. Germline lookup yields CDR1 SGHAT and CDR2 FQDESV (reference sequence). The CDR3 is CASSPEWTSGRDEQFF. The DNA for the CDR3 is TGTGCCAGCAGCCCCGAATGGACTAGCGGGAGGGATGAGCAGTTCTTC.

This chain connects TRBV5-1 to TRBJ2-5; TRBD2 is a possible D gene (5 bases). Germline CDR1 reads SGHRS; CDR2 reads YFSETQ. Trimming took 4 bases from V and 4 from J, leaving 20 bases between them. This CDR3 has 16 amino acids. CDR3 sequence reads: CASSTTPQEVGETQYF. The CDR3 nucleotides read TGCGCCAGCAGCACAACGCCCCAGGAGGTGGGAGAGACCCAGTACTTC. The full variable domain, its missing parts supplied by reference TRBV5-1 and TRBJ2-5, is KAGVTQTPRYLIKTRGQQVTLSCSPISGHRSVSWYQQTPGQGLQFLFEYFSETQRNKGNFPGRFSGRQFSNSRSEMNVSTLELGDSALYLCASSTTPQEVGETQYFGPGTRLLVL.

The chain combines TRBV6-5 with TRBJ2-7; D is ambiguous. The germline V and J ends were trimmed by 4 bases and 4 bases, with 8 bases remaining between them. The CDR3 spans 12 residues. The V gene's germline CDR1 is MNHEY and CDR2 SVGAGI. The DNA for the CDR3 is TGTGCCAGCAGTTCCAAAGTGTACGAGCAGTACTTC. This codes for CASSSKVYEQYF.

J is TRBJ1-1 and V is TRBV9; the D is unclear. The CDR3 covers 15 residues. The V and J ends lost 4 bases and 2 bases respectively, with 15 bases between them. CDR1 SGDLS and CDR2 YYNGEE come from the germline V gene. The CDR3 DNA reads TGTGCCAGCAGCAGAGAGGGTCGGGGAAACACTGAAGCTTTCTTT. Its translation is CASSREGRGNTEAFF.